The next 19 T cell receptor beta chains were all read from a single sample in a study of cytomegalovirus exposure and HLA in healthy donors. The PCR employed 60 Vbeta primers together with 13 Jbeta primers. Clones were sequenced by immunoSEQ multiplex PCR, and TCRdb holds only the in-frame ones, with some missing. The sample comprises hundreds of thousands of clones, around four fifths of which are singletons, and 0.5% to 0.7% rests with the top ten. The source material was PBMCs. The source of these receptors is a woman aged 40 to 49 in good health and CMV-seronegative.

The CDR3 region is CASRPDRGAIYEQYF. In DNA, the CDR3 is TGTGCCAGCAGACCCGACAGGGGCGCCATCTACGAGCAGTACTTC. The chain links TRBV2 to TRBJ2-7, with 8 bases fitting TRBD1. With 6 bases clipped from V and 3 bases from J, the junction kept 10 bases outside the gene matches. The CDR3 contains 15 residues. Germline V lookup: CDR1 SNHLY, CDR2 FYNNEI.

This chain joins TRBV7-2 and TRBJ2-3, with TRBD2 matching 11 bases. The germline V gene has CDR1 SGHTA and CDR2 FQGNSA. The V gene end was trimmed by 0 bases and the J gene end by 2 bases; junction bases not matched to a gene: 4. CDR3 length: 17 amino acids. Written as DNA, the CDR3 is TGTGCCAGCAGCTTAGCGGCTAGCGGGGGGTCCACAGATACGCAGTATTTT. It codes for CASSLAASGGSTDTQYF.

This sequence joins TRBV6-1 and TRBJ2-5, with D tentatively TRBD1 (8 bases). The DNA end favors TRBJ2-7, so the J call may be wrong. Germline values: CDR1 MNHNS, CDR2 SASEGT. The CDR3 totals 15 residues. The CDR3 DNA follows: TGTGCCAGCAGTGCTCGCGGGGGACAGGTCAACGAGCAGTACTTC. It is translated as CASSARGGQVNEQYF.

This clone was seen only a few times. CDR3 amino acids: CASTRTVSGNTIYF. The DNA of the CDR3 is TGTGCCAGCACCCGGACAGTCTCTGGAAACACCATATATTTT. The V gene is TRBV6-1, the J gene TRBJ1-3; maybe TRBD1 (6 bases). The germline V gene encodes CDR1 MNHNS and CDR2 SASEGT. The CDR3 is made up of 14 amino acids. V was shortened by 7 bases and J by 0 bases, with 10 bases between the two germline ends.

The J gene is TRBJ1-5, the V gene TRBV10-1; D unclear. Germline lookup yields CDR1 WNHNN and CDR2 SYGVQD (reference sequence). Trimming took 10 bases from V and 3 from J, leaving 13 bases between them. This CDR3 is built from 13 residues. The CDR3 region is CAKPDWSNQPQHF. The CDR3 bases are TGCGCCAAACCGGACTGGTCCAATCAGCCCCAGCATTTT.

V usage is TRBV28 and J usage is TRBJ1-5; 8 nucleotides line up with TRBD1. This CDR3 spans 13 amino acids. Trimming at V came to 6 bases and at J to 7 bases, leaving 5 bases not matched to a gene. Per germline, CDR1 MDHEN and CDR2 SYDVKM. The CDR3 bases are TGTGCCAGCAGCCGAGGACAGGGCCAGCCCCAGCATTTT. Translation: CASSRGQGQPQHF.

As to this clone: One junction end disagrees with the germline gene, perhaps due to a read error. The chain carries TRBV7-7 and TRBJ2-3, with 8 bases fitting TRBD1. The CDR3 spans 15 residues. Germline CDR1 and CDR2: SSHAT and FNYEAQ (reference sequence). The CDR3 spells CASSQTGVGTDTQYF. CDR3 sequence (DNA): TGTGCTAGCAGCCAGACAGGGGTGGGCACAGATACGCAGTATTTT.

The gene calls are TRBV5-1 and TRBJ2-1; D is ambiguous. The V end lost 0 bases, the J end lost 4 bases, and 8 bases lay between the germline ends. CDR1 and CDR2 (germline): SGHRS, YFSETQ. CDR3 size: 14 residues. The CDR3 DNA follows: TGCGCCAGCAGCTTGGATCCAGATTACAATGAGCAGTTCTTC. Translating gives CASSLDPDYNEQFF. Full variable domain (outside the CDR3, taken from reference TRBV5-1 and TRBJ2-1): KAGVTQTPRYLIKTRGQQVTLSCSPISGHRSVSWYQQTPGQGLQFLFEYFSETQRNKGNFPGRFSGRQFSNSRSEMNVSTLELGDSALYLCASSLDPDYNEQFFGPGTRLTVL.

The J gene is TRBJ2-5, the V gene TRBV14, with 12 bases identical to TRBD1. The CDR3 totals 16 residues. With V trimmed by 4 bases and J by 5 bases, 8 bases remained unmatched. Germline assignment: CDR1 SGHDN and CDR2 FVKESK. The CDR3 DNA sequence: TGTGCCAGCAGCCCCTCCGGGACAGGGGGCCGGGAGACCCAGTACTTC. This encodes CASSPSGTGGRETQYF.

The CDR3 spells CASSLFSGYGYTF. CDR3 nucleotide sequence: TGTGCCAGCAGCCTCTTTTCAGGCTATGGCTACACCTTC. The chain couples TRBV14 to TRBJ1-2; D gene ambiguous. This CDR3 has 13 amino acids. The V gene lost 4 bases and the J gene lost 4 bases, with 10 bases spanning the gap. Germline assignment: CDR1 SGHDN and CDR2 FVKESK.

This clone was detected once. The chain uses TRBV4-1 and TRBJ2-7, with 8 bases matching TRBD1. Looked up from germline, CDR1 is MGHRA and CDR2 is YSYEKL. V dropped 0 bases and J dropped 1; count of bases not matched to a gene: 14. CDR3 length equals 19 residues. CDR3 sequence: CASSQEKVSGTGYSYEQYF. The CDR3 nucleotides are TGCGCCAGCAGCCAAGAGAAGGTTTCCGGGACAGGATATTCCTACGAGCAGTACTTC.

This sequence joins TRBV6-1 and TRBJ2-3, with 12 bases fitting TRBD2. J gave up 5 bases and V 6 bases, and 6 bases lay outside the gene matches. The CDR3 is made up of 15 amino acids. CDR1 is MNHNS and CDR2 is SASEGT in the germline V gene. The CDR3 is CASSATSGGLDTQYF. In DNA, the CDR3 is TGTGCCAGCAGCGCTACTAGCGGGGGGCTAGATACGCAGTATTTT.

The V gene is TRBV6-4, the J gene TRBJ2-1; D might be TRBD1 (5 bases). This CDR3 is built from 14 residues. Germline assignment: CDR1 MRHNA and CDR2 SNTAGT. V lost 4 bases to trimming and J lost 0 bases, with 7 bases between them. Written as DNA, the CDR3 is TGTGCCAGCAGTGGTGACAGCTCCTACAATGAGCAGTTCTTC. Protein: CASSGDSSYNEQFF.

The J gene is TRBJ2-7, the V gene TRBV18; 10 positions match TRBD1. The V segment lost 3 bases and the J segment 6 bases; nucleotides outside the gene matches: 2. The germline gives CDR1 KGHSH, CDR2 LQKENI. There are 13 residues in the CDR3. The CDR3 is CASSPGTGVEQYF. The CDR3 DNA follows: TGTGCCAGCTCACCCGGGACAGGGGTCGAGCAGTACTTC.

This rearrangement joins TRBV28 to TRBJ1-6, with D possibly TRBD1 on 5 matching bases. Germline assignment: CDR1 MDHEN and CDR2 SYDVKM. The V end was cut by 5 bases, the J end by 10 bases, with 9 bases between. This CDR3 spans 12 amino acids. For the CDR3, the DNA is TGTGCCAGCAGTCGCAAGGGGTCACCCCTCCACTTT. It codes for CASSRKGSPLHF.

This clone appeared a single time. The gene calls are TRBV6-1 and TRBJ1-2; D not resolved. The germline V gene encodes CDR1 MNHNS and CDR2 SASEGT. V was clipped by 2 bases and J by 1 base, with 11 bases between them. The CDR3 has 15 residues. CDR3 sequence (DNA): TGTGCCAGCAGTGAACATGTAACAGTTAACTATGGCTACACCTTC. Protein sequence: CASSEHVTVNYGYTF.

This rearrangement joins TRBV2 to TRBJ1-1; D ambiguous. Germline CDR1 and CDR2: SNHLY and FYNNEI. Between the trimmed V and J ends, which lost 5 bases and 7 bases, there was a span of 8 bases. The length of the CDR3 is 11 residues. In DNA, the CDR3 is TGTGCCAGCAGTCCCTATGGTGAAGCTTTCTTT. Translated, it gives CASSPYGEAFF.

The CDR3 DNA sequence: TGTGCCAGCAGTGTTTCCAGGGGTAGCACTGAAGCTTTCTTT. As protein: CASSVSRGSTEAFF. The chain uses TRBV6-1 and TRBJ1-1, with D possibly being TRBD1 (6 bases). The CDR3 runs 14 residues. The V and J ends lost 4 bases and 4 bases respectively, with 13 bases between them. Germline lookup yields CDR1 MNHNS and CDR2 SASEGT.

This clone appeared once. The chain combines TRBV7-9 with TRBJ2-3; maybe TRBD2 (6 bases). CDR3 size: 14 residues. Trimming took 1 base from V and 3 from J, leaving 8 bases between them. CDR1 is SEHNR, CDR2 FQNEAQ, per germline (reference sequence). The CDR3 sequence is CASSLGGLTDTQYF. For the CDR3, the DNA is TGTGCCAGCAGCTTAGGGGGACTGACAGATACGCAGTATTTT.